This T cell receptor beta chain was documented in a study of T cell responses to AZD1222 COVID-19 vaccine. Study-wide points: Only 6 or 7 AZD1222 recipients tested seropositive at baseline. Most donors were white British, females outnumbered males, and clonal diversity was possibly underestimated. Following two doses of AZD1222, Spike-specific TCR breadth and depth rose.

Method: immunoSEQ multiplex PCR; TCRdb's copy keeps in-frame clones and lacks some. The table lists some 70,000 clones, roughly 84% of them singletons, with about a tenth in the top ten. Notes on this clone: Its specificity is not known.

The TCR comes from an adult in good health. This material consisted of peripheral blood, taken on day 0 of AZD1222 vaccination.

CDR3 in DNA: TGTGCCAGCAGCGGGACAGCCTCCTACAATGAGCAGTTCTTC. Translated: CASSGTASYNEQFF. The chain links TRBV3-1 (or the pseudogene TRBV3-2) to TRBJ2-1; the match to TRBD1 covers 7 bases. The CDR3 runs 14 residues. Germline CDR1 is LGHDT and CDR2 is YNNKEL (reference sequence). Trimming removed 5 bases from V and 0 bases from J; junction bases left unmatched: 1.